This T cell receptor beta chain appears in the sequencing data of a study of cytomegalovirus exposure and HLA in healthy donors. It was healthy bone marrow donors who served as donors. This clone was seen just once. Its specificity is unknown. Whole-study results and caveats: A cluster of highly shared sequence variants was likely a sequencing artifact. A later analysis showed HLA-associated TCR beta chains outstripping equally common others in clonal expansion.

The PCR ran on 60 Vbeta and 13 Jbeta primers. Produced via immunoSEQ multiplex PCR; TCRdb's table is partial and in-frame only. The repertoire holds some 110,000 clones, with around 77% as singletons. Germline values: CDR1 MNHNY, CDR2 SVGAGI (reference sequence). V lost 0 bases to trimming and J lost 3 bases, with 11 bases between them. The CDR3 runs 16 residues. The rearrangement joins TRBV6-6 to TRBJ1-4; a weak D match, TRBD1 (5 bases). Sequencing used PBMCs. The receptor's source is a man aged 45 to 65 in good health and CMV-seropositive. Here the CDR3 reads CASSYSMGGANEKLFF. CDR3 nucleotide sequence: TGTGCCAGCAGTTACTCGATGGGGGGAGCTAATGAAAAACTGTTTTTT.